This T cell receptor beta chain was captured in a study of blood T cells in healthy people across ages. Those donating, healthy Caucasian individuals from Russia, were aged about 6 to 100. Peripheral blood from each donor was collected in a volume of 8 to 10 milliliters. Combining a sample-barcoded 5' primer with a J-beta primer mix, a second PCR ran for roughly 7 to 12 cycles. A template-switch adaptor containing 12 random nucleotides labeled each cDNA molecule. MiXCR was run by TCRdb on the 5' RACE reads, yielding one entry per CDR3 protein. The table lists 600,000 to 1,000,000 distinct CDR3 sequences, 25% of them singletons. This clonotype turned up a few times. The CDR3 contains 15 residues. Germline CDR1 and CDR2: SGHRS and YFSETQ. V was clipped by 0 bases and J by 1 base; unmatched bases: 3. The sample was also linked to a second study, of T cells of mothers and their children. As that report states: Persisting microchimeric T cell clones went undetected.

V and J are TRBV5-1 and TRBJ2-5; 7 bases fit TRBD1. Sequenced material: blood. This sequence originates from a boy under 18 in good health. The CDR3 DNA is TGCGCCAGCAGCTTGGATGGGACAGCCCAAGAGACCCAGTACTTC. Translated: CASSLDGTAQETQYF.